This T cell receptor beta chain derives from a study of blood T cell repertoires in COVID-19. Study-level information: Samples came from the United States, Italy and Spain, spanning acute and convalescent COVID-19. T cells, B-cell-depleted T cells, or PBMCs supplied cDNA or gDNA.

Clones were read by immunoSEQ multiplex PCR, and TCRdb kept only the in-frame ones, dropping some. The sample carries about 190,000 clones, less than 85% recorded once. CDR3 length: 14 amino acids. Germline V gives CDR1 MNHEY, CDR2 SMNVEV (reference sequence). V dropped 7 bases and J dropped 1 base, with 14 bases sitting between them. The receptor's source is a man in his fifties or sixties who had recovered from COVID-19. The sequencing input was peripheral blood. V usage is TRBV27 and J usage is TRBJ2-7; D is undetermined. The CDR3 region has the DNA TGTGCCAGCACCCCTAACTCGAATTCCTACGAGCAGTACTTC. It translates to CASTPNSNSYEQYF.